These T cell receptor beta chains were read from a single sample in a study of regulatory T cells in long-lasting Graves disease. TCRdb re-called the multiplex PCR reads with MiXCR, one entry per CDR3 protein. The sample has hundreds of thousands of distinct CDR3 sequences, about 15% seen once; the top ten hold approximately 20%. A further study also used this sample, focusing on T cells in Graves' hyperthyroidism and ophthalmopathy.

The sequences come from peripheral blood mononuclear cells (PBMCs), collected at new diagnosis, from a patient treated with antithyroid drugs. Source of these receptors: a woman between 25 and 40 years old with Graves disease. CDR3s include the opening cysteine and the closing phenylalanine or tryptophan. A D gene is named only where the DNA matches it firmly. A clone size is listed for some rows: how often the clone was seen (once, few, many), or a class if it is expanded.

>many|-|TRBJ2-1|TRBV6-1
CASMSGTPLYEQFF
TGTGCCAGCATGTCAGGAACTCCCCTCTATGAGCAGTTCTTC
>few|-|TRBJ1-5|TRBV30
CAWSPHQGNQPQHF
TGTGCCTGGAGTCCTCATCAGGGAAACCAGCCCCAGCATTTT
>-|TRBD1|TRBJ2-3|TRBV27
CASSLSFRGKDTQYF
TGTGCCAGCAGTTTATCGTTCAGGGGGAAGGATACGCAGTATTTT
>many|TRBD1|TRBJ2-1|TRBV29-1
CSANGQGKSNEQFF
TGCAGCGCCAACGGACAGGGGAAATCAAATGAGCAGTTCTTC
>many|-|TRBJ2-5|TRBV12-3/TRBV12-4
CASSSPRGTQYF
TGTGCCAGCAGTTCCCCAAGGGGGACCCAGTACTTC
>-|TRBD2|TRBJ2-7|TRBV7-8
CASSPESGSSYEQYF
TGTGCCAGCAGCCCCGAAAGCGGGAGCTCCTACGAGCAGTACTTC
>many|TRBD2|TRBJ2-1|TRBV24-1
CATSDPGGSYNEQFF
TGTGCCACCAGTGATCCCGGGGGGTCCTACAATGAGCAGTTCTTC
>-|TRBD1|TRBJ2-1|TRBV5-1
CASSSIGGQGSYNEQFF
TGCGCCAGCAGCTCGATCGGGGGACAGGGGTCCTACAATGAGCAGTTCTTC
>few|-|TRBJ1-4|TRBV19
CASIGGPANEKLFF
TGTGCCAGTATTGGGGGCCCGGCTAATGAAAAACTGTTTTTT
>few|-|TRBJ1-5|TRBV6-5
CASSYSQDNQPQHF
TGTGCCAGCAGTTACTCCCAGGACAATCAGCCCCAGCATTTT
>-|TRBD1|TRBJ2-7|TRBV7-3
CASSETGGNGEQYF
TGTGCCAGCAGCGAGACAGGGGGTAATGGCGAGCAGTACTTC
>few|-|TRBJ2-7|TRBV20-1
CSAREWGRPYEQYF
TGCAGTGCTAGAGAATGGGGGCGGCCCTACGAGCAGTACTTC
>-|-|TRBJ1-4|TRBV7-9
CASSSGGANEKLFF
TGTGCCAGCAGCTCTGGGGGGGCTAATGAAAAACTGTTTTTT
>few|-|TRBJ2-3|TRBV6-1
CASSPGLSGVVSTQYF
TGTGCCAGCAGTCCAGGACTATCGGGAGTAGTTTCTACGCAGTATTTT
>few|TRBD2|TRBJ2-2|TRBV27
CASSPSTSGRTGELFF
TGTGCCAGCAGCCCCTCGACTAGCGGGAGGACCGGGGAGCTGTTTTTT
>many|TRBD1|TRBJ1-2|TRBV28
CASSLFSGTGEGNGYTF
TGTGCCAGCAGTTTATTTTCCGGGACAGGGGAGGGAAATGGCTACACCTTC
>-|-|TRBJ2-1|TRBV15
CATSRGAGNEQFF
TGTGCCACCAGCAGAGGGGCAGGGAATGAGCAGTTCTTC
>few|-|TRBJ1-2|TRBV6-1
CASSDEANYGYTF
TGTGCCAGCAGTGATGAAGCTAACTATGGCTACACCTTC
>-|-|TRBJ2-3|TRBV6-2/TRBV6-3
CASSEGIQRDTQYF
TGTGCCAGCAGTGAAGGGATACAGAGGGATACGCAGTATTTT
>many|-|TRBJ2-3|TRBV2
CASSAWGADTQYF
TGTGCCAGCAGTGCGTGGGGTGCAGATACGCAGTATTTT
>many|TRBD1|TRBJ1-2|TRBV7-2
CASSFGPGQYGYTF
TGTGCCAGCAGCTTCGGACCGGGACAGTATGGCTACACCTTC
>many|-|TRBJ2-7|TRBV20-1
CSTQVTSYEQYF
TGCAGTACACAGGTGACCTCCTACGAGCAGTACTTC
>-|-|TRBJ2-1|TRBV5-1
CASSRDEMIFDQFF
TGCGCCAGCAGCCGGGACGAAATGATCTTCGATCAGTTCTTC
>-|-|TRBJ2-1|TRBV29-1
CSALSGETYNEQFF
TGCAGCGCCCTTTCCGGGGAGACCTACAATGAGCAGTTCTTC
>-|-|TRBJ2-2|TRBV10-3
CASIGGRNTGELFF
TGTGCCAGTATCGGGGGCAGAAACACCGGGGAGCTGTTTTTT
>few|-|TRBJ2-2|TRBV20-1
CSASSGRGVGELFF
TGCAGTGCTAGTTCCGGCAGGGGGGTTGGGGAGCTGTTTTTT
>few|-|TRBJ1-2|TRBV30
CAWSPTGLGGYTF
TGTGCCTGGAGTCCAACAGGGTTGGGTGGCTACACCTTC
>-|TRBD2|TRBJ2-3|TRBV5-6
CASSRGASGSDTQYF
TGTGCCAGCAGCCGCGGGGCTAGCGGGAGTGATACGCAGTATTTT
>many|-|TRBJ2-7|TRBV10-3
CAISGGTPPYEQYF
TGTGCCATCAGTGGTGGGACCCCTCCCTACGAGCAGTACTTC
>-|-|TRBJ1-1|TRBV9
CASSGGYGTANTEAFF
TGTGCCAGCAGCGGGGGATACGGGACGGCGAACACTGAAGCTTTCTTT
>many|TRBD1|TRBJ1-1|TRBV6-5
CASSSPGQINTEAFF
TGTGCCAGCAGTTCCCCGGGACAGATAAACACTGAAGCTTTCTTT
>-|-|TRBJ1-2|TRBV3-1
CASSSTSAWGYTF
TGTGCCAGCAGCTCTACTTCCGCATGGGGCTACACCTTC
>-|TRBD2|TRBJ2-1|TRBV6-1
CASSGLGTSGIGSNEQFF
TGTGCCAGCAGTGGATTAGGGACTAGCGGGATCGGTAGCAATGAGCAGTTCTTC
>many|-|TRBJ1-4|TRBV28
CASSFRSGLLGFEKLFF
TGTGCCAGCAGTTTTCGGTCGGGTTTGTTGGGGTTTGAAAAACTGTTTTTT
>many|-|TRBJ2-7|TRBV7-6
CASSLEGGPGYEQYF
TGTGCCAGCAGCTTAGAAGGAGGGCCGGGGTACGAGCAGTACTTC
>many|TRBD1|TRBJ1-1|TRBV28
CASSIGQGAGILDTEAFF
TGTGCCAGCAGTATAGGACAGGGGGCGGGAATTCTGGACACTGAAGCTTTCTTT
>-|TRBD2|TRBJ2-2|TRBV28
CAIAGGPVNTGELFF
TGTGCTATAGCGGGAGGGCCTGTAAACACCGGGGAGCTGTTTTTT
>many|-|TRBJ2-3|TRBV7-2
CASSLVEGYTDTQYF
TGTGCCAGCAGCTTAGTGGAAGGGTACACAGATACGCAGTATTTT
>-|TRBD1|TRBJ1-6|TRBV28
CASSPQQGFVSPLHF
TGTGCCAGCAGTCCCCAACAGGGGTTCGTGTCACCCCTCCACTTT
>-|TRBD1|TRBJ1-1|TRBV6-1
CASRKPEGAPEAFF
TGTGCCAGCAGGAAACCGGAGGGGGCACCTGAAGCTTTCTTT
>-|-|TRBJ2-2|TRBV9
CASSVGLLPTTGELFF
TGTGCCAGCAGCGTAGGTCTGCTACCAACCACCGGGGAGCTGTTTTTT
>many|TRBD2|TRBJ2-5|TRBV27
CASSSGTTGETQYF
TGTGCCAGCAGTTCCGGGACTACAGGAGAGACCCAGTACTTC
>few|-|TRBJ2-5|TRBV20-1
CSALESETQYF
TGCAGTGCTCTAGAGTCGGAGACCCAGTACTTC
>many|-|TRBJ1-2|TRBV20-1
CSARDPGSSYGYTF
TGCAGTGCTAGAGATCCGGGGAGTAGCTATGGCTACACCTTC